This TCR beta chain was sequenced for a study of shared clonotypes between healthy human individuals. Germline V gene sequence: CDR1 ENHRY, CDR2 SYGVKD. The CDR3 has 16 residues. V gave up 0 bases and J gave up 1 base, with 10 bases separating them. TCRdb's copy holds only in-frame clones and misses some; the assay was immunoSEQ multiplex PCR. The table has about a million clones, 70% to 85% seen once. This chain links TRBV10-3 with TRBJ1-3, with D tentatively TRBD1 (5 bases). Material: memory CD4+ T cells sorted from blood. As for subset: CD45RA-negative fraction. This TCR was recovered from a young man in good health. CDR3 in amino acids: CAISESQGGSGNTIYF. Here the CDR3 DNA reads TGTGCCATCAGTGAGTCGCAGGGAGGATCTGGAAACACCATATATTTT.